Described below is a single T cell receptor (beta chain) sequence and its context. Per germline, CDR1 KGHSH and CDR2 LQKENI. The germline V and J ends were trimmed by 3 bases and 13 bases, with 27 bases remaining between them. The CDR3 has 16 amino acids. This specimen belongs to a study of blood T cell repertoires in COVID-19. Study details: Both acute and convalescent COVID-19 samples were obtained from the United States, Italy and Spain. Sources were T cells, B-cell-depleted T cells, or PBMCs; the material itself was cDNA or gDNA.

Method: immunoSEQ multiplex PCR; TCRdb's copy keeps in-frame clones and lacks some. The repertoire holds approximately 150,000 clones, with approximately 90% as singletons. Source material: peripheral blood. This rearrangement joins TRBV18 to TRBJ1-1; tentative D call: TRBD1 (5 bases). The sequence derives from an older woman with active or convalescent COVID-19. CDR3 amino acids: CASSPDPWQGISSGFF. CDR3 bases: TGTGCCAGCTCACCCGACCCTTGGCAGGGTATTTCTTCTGGTTTCTTT.